This T cell receptor (beta chain) was captured in a study of T cell responses to AZD1222 COVID-19 vaccine. Study information: Samples with a second dose at about 4 or about 12 weeks were pooled together. Study conclusions and caveats: Targeting of unmutated variant regions was reportedly seen in nearly half of spike-specific TCRs. Mostly white British, mostly female donors; authors suggested clonal diversity may be underestimated.

A remark on this clone: Its antigen is as yet unknown.

Data came from immunoSEQ multiplex PCR; TCRdb stores just in-frame clones and leaves some out. The data contain 130,000 to 150,000 clones, under 95% of them seen just once; the ten biggest clones take up around 5%. This clonotype was obtained from an adult in good health. The material was peripheral blood, obtained on day 0 of AZD1222 vaccination.

In nucleotides, the CDR3 is TGTGCCAGCAGCCTAGGGGACGAGCAGTACTTC. Residues: CASSLGDEQYF. The chain joins TRBV6-2 or TRBV6-3 to TRBJ2-7; maybe TRBD1 (5 bases). V was pared by 6 bases and J by 5 bases, with 8 bases between. CDR1 is MNHEY and CDR2 is SVGEGT in the germline V gene. The CDR3 loop spans 11 amino acids.